This entry features one T cell receptor (beta chain) sequence. The data are from a study of cytomegalovirus exposure and HLA in healthy donors. Germline V gene sequence: CDR1 KGHSH, CDR2 LQKENI. The CDR3 has 14 amino acids. Deletions cut 0 bases from V and 5 bases from J, with 8 bases between. PCR amplification relied on 60 Vbeta primers (plus 13 Jbeta primers). TCRdb's copy holds only in-frame clones and misses some; the assay was immunoSEQ multiplex PCR. The table for this sample gives approximately 68,000 clones. The receptor was isolated from a female donor in good health and CMV-seropositive. The chain is built from TRBV18 and TRBJ2-1; D is unclear. Sample: PBMCs. The CDR3: CASSPPANNNEQFF. In DNA, the CDR3 is TGTGCCAGCTCACCACCTGCAAACAACAATGAGCAGTTCTTC.